This T cell receptor beta chain emerged from a study of human T cells and chemical hapten exposure. Notes on the study in general: There was no change with DPC sensitization in TCRs above 1 in 1000 frequency.

Time point of the sample: pre-sensitization, week 0. Regarding treatment: therapeutic diphenylcyclopropenone sensitization with weekly scalp DPC. There are a few counts of this clonotype. The antigen remains unidentified. TCRdb re-called the RACE reads with MiXCR, one entry per CDR3 protein. The sample shows under 200,000 distinct CDR3 sequences, more than 25% of them seen only once. V lost 5 bases, J lost 7 bases, and 12 bases lay in between. The CDR3 extends over 14 amino acids. This TCR was recovered from a woman aged 25-40 years with alopecia areata. Some clones in this sample may be carry-over from other donors' samples. The V call is TRBV12-3 or TRBV12-4, the J call TRBJ1-6; weak D call: TRBD1 (5 bases). This sample comprised whole blood, obtained in connection with sensitization to the hapten diphenylcyclopropenone (DPC). The CDR3 reads CASSTRDGNSPLHF. CDR3 DNA: TGTGCCAGCAGTACCCGGGACGGCAATTCACCCCTCCACTTT.